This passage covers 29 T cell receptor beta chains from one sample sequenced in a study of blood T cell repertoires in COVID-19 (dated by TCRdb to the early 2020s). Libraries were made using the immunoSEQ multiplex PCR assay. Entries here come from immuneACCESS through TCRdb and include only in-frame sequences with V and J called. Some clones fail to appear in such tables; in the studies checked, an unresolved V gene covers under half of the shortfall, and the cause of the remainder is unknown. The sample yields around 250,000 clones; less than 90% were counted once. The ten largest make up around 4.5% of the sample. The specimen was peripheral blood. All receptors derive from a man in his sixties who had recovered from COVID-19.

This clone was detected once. The CDR3, as DNA: TGTGCCAGCAGCCCCAGGGGGCCCGAGACCCAGTACTTC. This translates into CASSPRGPETQYF. The genes are TRBV12-3 or TRBV12-4 and TRBJ2-5; TRBD1 matches at 8 bases. The CDR3 is made up of 13 amino acids. V trimming: 6 bases; J trimming: 5 bases; junction bases outside the gene matches: 5.

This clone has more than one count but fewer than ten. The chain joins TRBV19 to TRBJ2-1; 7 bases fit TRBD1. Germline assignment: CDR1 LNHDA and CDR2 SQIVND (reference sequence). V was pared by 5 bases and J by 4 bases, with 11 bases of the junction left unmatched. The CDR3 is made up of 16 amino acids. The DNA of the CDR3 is TGTGCCAGTAGTCCCCGACAGGGCTATAGGTACAATGAGCAGTTCTTC. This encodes CASSPRQGYRYNEQFF. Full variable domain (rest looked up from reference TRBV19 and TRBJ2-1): DGGITQSPKYLFRKEGQNVTLSCEQNLNHDAMYWYRQDPGQGLRLIYYSQIVNDFQKGDIAEGYSVSREKKESFPLTVTSAQKNPTAFYLCASSPRQGYRYNEQFFGPGTRLTVL.

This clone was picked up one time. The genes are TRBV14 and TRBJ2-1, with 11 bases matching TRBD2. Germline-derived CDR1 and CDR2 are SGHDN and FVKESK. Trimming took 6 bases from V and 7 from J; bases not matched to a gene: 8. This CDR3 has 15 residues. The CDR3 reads CASSLAGGRWNEQFF. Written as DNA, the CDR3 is TGTGCCAGCAGTTTAGCGGGGGGGCGATGGAATGAGCAGTTCTTC.

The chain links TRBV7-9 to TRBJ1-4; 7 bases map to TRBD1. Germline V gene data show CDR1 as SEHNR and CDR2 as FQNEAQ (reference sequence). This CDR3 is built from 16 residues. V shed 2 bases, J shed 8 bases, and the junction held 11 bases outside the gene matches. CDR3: CASSLLGQARGEKLFF. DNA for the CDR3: TGTGCCAGCAGCTTACTCGGACAGGCCCGGGGAGAAAAACTGTTTTTT.

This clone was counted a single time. CDR3 protein: CASSTGGLGAQYF. The CDR3 DNA is TGTGCCAGCAGTACCGGGGGACTCGGGGCCCAGTACTTC. The J gene is TRBJ2-5, the V gene TRBV12-3 or TRBV12-4; D may be TRBD2 (6 bases). The CDR3 has 13 residues. With 5 bases removed from V and 9 bases from J, the gap between germline ends came to 16 bases.

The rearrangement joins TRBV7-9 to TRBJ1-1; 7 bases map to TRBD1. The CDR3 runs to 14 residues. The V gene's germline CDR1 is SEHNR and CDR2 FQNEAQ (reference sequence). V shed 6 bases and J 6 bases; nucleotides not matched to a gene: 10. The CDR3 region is CASSFNRGGPEAFF. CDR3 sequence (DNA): TGTGCCAGCAGTTTCAACAGGGGCGGCCCTGAAGCTTTCTTT.

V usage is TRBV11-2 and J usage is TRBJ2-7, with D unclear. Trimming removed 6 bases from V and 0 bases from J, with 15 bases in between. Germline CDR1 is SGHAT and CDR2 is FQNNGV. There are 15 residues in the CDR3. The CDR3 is CASRRTGPDSYEQYF. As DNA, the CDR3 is TGTGCCAGCAGGCGAACTGGGCCTGACTCCTACGAGCAGTACTTC. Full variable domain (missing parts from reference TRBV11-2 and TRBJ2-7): EAGVAQSPRYKIIEKRQSVAFWCNPISGHATLYWYQQILGQGPKLLIQFQNNGVVDDSQLPKDRFSAERLKGVDSTLKIQPAKLEDSAVYLCASRRTGPDSYEQYFGPGTRLTVT.

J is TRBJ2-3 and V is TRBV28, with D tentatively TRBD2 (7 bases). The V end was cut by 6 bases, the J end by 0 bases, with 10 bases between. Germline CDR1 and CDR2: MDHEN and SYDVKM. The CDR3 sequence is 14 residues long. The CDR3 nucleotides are TGTGCCAGCAGCGCGGGGGCCAGCACAGATACGCAGTATTTT. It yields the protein CASSAGASTDTQYF. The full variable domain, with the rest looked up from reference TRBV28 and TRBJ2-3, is DVKVTQSSRYLVKRTGEKVFLECVQDMDHENMFWYRQDPGLGLRLIYFSYDVKMKEKGDIPEGYSVSREKKERFSLILESASTNQTSMYLCASSAGASTDTQYFGPGTRLTVL.

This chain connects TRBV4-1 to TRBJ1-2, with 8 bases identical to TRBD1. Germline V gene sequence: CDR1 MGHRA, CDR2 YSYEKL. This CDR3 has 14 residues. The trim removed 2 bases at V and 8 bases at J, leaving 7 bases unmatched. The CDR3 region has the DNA TGCGCCAGCAGCCAAACAGGGGGATCGCGAGGCTACACCTTC. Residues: CASSQTGGSRGYTF.

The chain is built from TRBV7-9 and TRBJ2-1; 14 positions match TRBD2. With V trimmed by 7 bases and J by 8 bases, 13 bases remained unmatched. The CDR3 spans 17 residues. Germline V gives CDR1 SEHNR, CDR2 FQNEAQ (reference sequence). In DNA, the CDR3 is TGTGCCAGCAACCGACGCCCCGGGACTAGCGGGAGTCATGAGCAGTTCTTC. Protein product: CASNRRPGTSGSHEQFF.

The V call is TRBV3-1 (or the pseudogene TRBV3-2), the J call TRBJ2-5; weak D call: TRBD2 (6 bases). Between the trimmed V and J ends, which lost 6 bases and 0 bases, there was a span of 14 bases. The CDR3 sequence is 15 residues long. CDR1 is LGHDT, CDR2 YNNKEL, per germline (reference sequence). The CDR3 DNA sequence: TGTGCCAGCAGTTCAACCGGGAGCTACCAAGAGACCCAGTACTTC. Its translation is CASSSTGSYQETQYF.

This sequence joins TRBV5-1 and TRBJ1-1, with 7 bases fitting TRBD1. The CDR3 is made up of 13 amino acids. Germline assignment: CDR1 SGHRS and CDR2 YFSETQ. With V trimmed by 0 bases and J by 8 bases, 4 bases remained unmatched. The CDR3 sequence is CASSLGQGWEAFF. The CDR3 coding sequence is TGCGCCAGCAGCTTGGGACAGGGCTGGGAAGCTTTCTTT.

CDR3 sequence (DNA): TGTGCCAGTAGTATCTTAGGGGTGGACTACAATGAGCAGTTCTTC. It specifies CASSILGVDYNEQFF. The V gene is TRBV19, the J gene TRBJ2-1, with D possibly matching TRBD1 (5 bases). The V and J ends lost 3 bases and 3 bases respectively, with 12 bases between them. This CDR3 region has 15 residues. CDR1 LNHDA and CDR2 SQIVND come from the germline V gene (reference sequence).

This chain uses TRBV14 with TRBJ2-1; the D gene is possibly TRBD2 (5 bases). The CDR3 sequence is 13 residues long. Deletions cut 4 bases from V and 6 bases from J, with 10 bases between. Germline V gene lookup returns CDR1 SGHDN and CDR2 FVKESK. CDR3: CASSPLSGNEQFF. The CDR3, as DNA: TGTGCCAGCAGCCCCCTGAGCGGCAATGAGCAGTTCTTC. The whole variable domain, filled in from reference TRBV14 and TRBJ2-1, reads EAGVTQFPSHSVIEKGQTVTLRCDPISGHDNLYWYRRVMGKEIKFLLHFVKESKQDESGMPNNRFLAERTGGTYSTLKVQPAELEDSGVYFCASSPLSGNEQFFGPGTRLTVL.

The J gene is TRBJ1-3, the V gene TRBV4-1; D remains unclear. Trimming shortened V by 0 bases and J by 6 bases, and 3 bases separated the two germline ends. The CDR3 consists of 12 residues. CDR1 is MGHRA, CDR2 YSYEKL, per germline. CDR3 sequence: CASSQDLNTIYF. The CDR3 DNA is TGCGCCAGCAGCCAAGACCTAAACACCATATATTTT.

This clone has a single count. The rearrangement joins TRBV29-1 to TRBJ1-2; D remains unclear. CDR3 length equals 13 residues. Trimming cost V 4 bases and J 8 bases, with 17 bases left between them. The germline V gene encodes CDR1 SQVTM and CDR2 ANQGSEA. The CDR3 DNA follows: TGCAGCGTTGGCGGGCAGTCCTCCGGCGGCTACACCTTC. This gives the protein CSVGGQSSGGYTF.

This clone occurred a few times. CDR3 region: CASSDRGEQYF. DNA of the CDR3: TGTGCCAGCAGTGATAGAGGCGAGCAGTACTTC. V is TRBV6-1 and J is TRBJ2-7; D is unclear. Trimming removed 3 bases from V and 6 bases from J, with 6 bases in between. This CDR3 region has 11 residues. The germline V gene encodes CDR1 MNHNS and CDR2 SASEGT.

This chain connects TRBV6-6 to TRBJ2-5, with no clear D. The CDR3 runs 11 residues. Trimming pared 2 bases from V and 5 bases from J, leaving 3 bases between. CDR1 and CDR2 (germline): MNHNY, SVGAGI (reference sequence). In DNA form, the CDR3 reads TGTGCCAGCAGTTACCGGGAGACCCAGTACTTC. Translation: CASSYRETQYF.

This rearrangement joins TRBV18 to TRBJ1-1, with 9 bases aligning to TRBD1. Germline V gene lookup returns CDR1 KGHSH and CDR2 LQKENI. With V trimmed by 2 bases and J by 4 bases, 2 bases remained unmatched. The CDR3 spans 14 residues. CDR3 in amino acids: CASSPKTGGTEAFF. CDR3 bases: TGTGCCAGCTCACCAAAGACAGGGGGCACTGAAGCTTTCTTT.

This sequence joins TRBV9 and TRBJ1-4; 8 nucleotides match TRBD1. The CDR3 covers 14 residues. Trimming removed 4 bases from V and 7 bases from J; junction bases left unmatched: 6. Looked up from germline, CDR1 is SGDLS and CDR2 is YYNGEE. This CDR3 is CASSPRTGSEKLFF. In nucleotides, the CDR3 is TGTGCCAGCAGCCCCCGGACAGGGAGTGAAAAACTGTTTTTT.

The CDR3 sequence is CASSVDRGEKLFF. Here the CDR3 DNA reads TGTGCCAGCAGTGTGGACAGAGGGGAAAAACTGTTTTTT. V and J are TRBV27 and TRBJ1-4; tentatively, D is TRBD1 (6 bases). Germline CDR1 reads MNHEY; CDR2 reads SMNVEV (reference sequence). V dropped 5 bases and J dropped 8 bases, with 12 bases sitting between them. The CDR3 has 13 residues.

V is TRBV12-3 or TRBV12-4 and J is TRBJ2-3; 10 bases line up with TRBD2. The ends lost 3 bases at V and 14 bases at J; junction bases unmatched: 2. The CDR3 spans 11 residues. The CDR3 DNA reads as TGTGCCAGCAGTTTCCTAGCGGGGGCGTATTTT. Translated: CASSFLAGAYF.

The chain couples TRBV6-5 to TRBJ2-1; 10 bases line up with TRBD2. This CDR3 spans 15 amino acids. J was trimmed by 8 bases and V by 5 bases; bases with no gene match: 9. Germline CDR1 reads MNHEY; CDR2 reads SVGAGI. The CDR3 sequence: CASSQPAGGNHEQFF. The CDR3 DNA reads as TGTGCCAGCAGTCAGCCAGCGGGAGGGAACCATGAGCAGTTCTTC.

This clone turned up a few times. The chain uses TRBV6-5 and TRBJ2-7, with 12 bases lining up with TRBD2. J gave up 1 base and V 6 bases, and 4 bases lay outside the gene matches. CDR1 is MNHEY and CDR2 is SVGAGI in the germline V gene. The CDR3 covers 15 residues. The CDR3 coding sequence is TGTGCCAGCAGATGGACTAGCGGGGTGTCCTACGAGCAGTACTTC. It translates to CASRWTSGVSYEQYF.

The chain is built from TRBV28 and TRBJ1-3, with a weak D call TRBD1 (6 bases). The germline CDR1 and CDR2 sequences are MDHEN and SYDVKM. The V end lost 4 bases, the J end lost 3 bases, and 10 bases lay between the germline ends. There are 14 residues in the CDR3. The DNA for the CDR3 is TGTGCCAGCAGTTCCGGGACATTTGGAAACACCATATATTTT. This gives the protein CASSSGTFGNTIYF.

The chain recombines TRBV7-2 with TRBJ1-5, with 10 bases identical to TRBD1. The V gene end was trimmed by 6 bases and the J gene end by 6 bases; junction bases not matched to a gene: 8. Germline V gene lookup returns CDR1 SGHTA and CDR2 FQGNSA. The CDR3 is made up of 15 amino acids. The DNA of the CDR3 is TGTGCCAGCAGTCAAGGGACAGGGGTCGGTCAGCCCCAGCATTTT. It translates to CASSQGTGVGQPQHF.

CDR3 in amino acids: CASSQDWASGINNEQFF. CDR3 coding DNA: TGCGCCAGCAGCCAAGATTGGGCTAGCGGGATAAACAATGAGCAGTTCTTC. The chain employs TRBV4-1 and TRBJ2-1, with 9 bases lining up with TRBD2. Per germline, CDR1 MGHRA and CDR2 YSYEKL. CDR3 length: 17 amino acids. V was pared by 0 bases and J by 5 bases, with 8 bases of the junction left unmatched.

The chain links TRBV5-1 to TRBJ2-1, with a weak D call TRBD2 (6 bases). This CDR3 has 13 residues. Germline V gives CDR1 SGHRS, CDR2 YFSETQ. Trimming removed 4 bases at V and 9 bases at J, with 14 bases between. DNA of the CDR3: TGCGCCAGCAGCCCCCGGGTGGGGGGTGAGCAGTTCTTC. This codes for CASSPRVGGEQFF.

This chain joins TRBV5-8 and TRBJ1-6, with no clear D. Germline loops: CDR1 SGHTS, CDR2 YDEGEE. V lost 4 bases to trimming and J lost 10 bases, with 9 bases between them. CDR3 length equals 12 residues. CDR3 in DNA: TGTGCCAGCAGCCCGGTCGTCTCACCCCTCCACTTT. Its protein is CASSPVVSPLHF.